The entry that follows covers one T cell receptor beta chain sequence. Its matching antigen is unknown. The sample is drawn from a study of cytomegalovirus exposure and HLA in healthy donors. Study-wide results and caveats: Rarity characterized most TCR sequences, yet some public TCRs appeared in many donors. About 150 TCR beta chains were listed as cytomegalovirus-associated. The tendency of first-cohort TCR clusters to co-occur in the 90 to 150 validation repertoires emerged from a later analysis. It was confirmed in vitro that three of the CMV-associated chains were specific for CMV antigens.

Method: immunoSEQ multiplex PCR; TCRdb's copy keeps in-frame clones and lacks some. The sample includes approximately 280,000 clones, 70% to 90% of them seen just once. J was trimmed by 2 bases and V by 3 bases; bases with no gene match: 6. The CDR3 contains 15 residues. Germline V gene data show CDR1 as MNHNS and CDR2 as SASEGT. This TCR was sampled from a young woman in good health and CMV-seronegative. Sequencing was performed on PBMCs. The chain combines TRBV6-1 with TRBJ2-7; TRBD1 aligns across 8 bases. CDR3 protein: CASSDRDRRTYEQYF. CDR3 DNA: TGTGCCAGCAGTGACCGGGACAGGAGAACCTACGAGCAGTACTTC.